These 27 T cell receptor beta chains originate from one sample sequenced in a study of T cells in Graves' hyperthyroidism and ophthalmopathy. What was amplified from RNA transcripts were TCR beta CDR3 regions. A set of HTBI primers served as the primers for a first-round RT-PCR of the TCR CDR3. MiXCR, applied by TCRdb to the multiplex PCR reads, yields one record per CDR3 protein. Of 650,000 to 700,000 distinct CDR3 sequences detected, around a sixth appear once; the ten largest clones hold 15% to 17%. Sequencing input: blood. All receptors come from a man aged 50 to 59 with Graves' hyperthyroidism.

This clonotype has at least ten counts. V and J are TRBV11-2 and TRBJ2-2; 7 bases are a match to TRBD1. The CDR3 contains 16 residues. V lost 5 bases, J lost 5 bases, and 11 bases stayed unmatched. Germline CDR1 is SGHAT and CDR2 is FQNNGV. CDR3: CASSPRSTTGTGELFF. CDR3 nucleotides: TGTGCCAGCAGCCCTCGGAGTACGACAGGGACCGGGGAGCTGTTTTTT. The variable domain in full, with the rest retrieved from reference TRBV11-2 and TRBJ2-2, is EAGVAQSPRYKIIEKRQSVAFWCNPISGHATLYWYQQILGQGPKLLIQFQNNGVVDDSQLPKDRFSAERLKGVDSTLKIQPAKLEDSAVYLCASSPRSTTGTGELFFGEGSRLTVL.

This clonotype was observed many times. The chain joins TRBV9 to TRBJ2-2; 11 bases are shared with TRBD2. Per germline, CDR1 SGDLS and CDR2 YYNGEE. V was pared by 0 bases and J by 4 bases, with 2 bases of the junction left unmatched. The CDR3 is made up of 16 amino acids. CDR3 region: CASSVELAGATGELFF. The CDR3 nucleotides read TGTGCCAGCAGCGTAGAACTAGCGGGAGCCACCGGGGAGCTGTTTTTT.

This clonotype was found many times. This sequence joins TRBV2 and TRBJ2-1, with D perhaps matching TRBD2 (7 bases). The CDR3 is 13 residues long. CDR1 is SNHLY and CDR2 is FYNNEI in the germline V gene. V was shortened by 7 bases and J by 8 bases, with 15 bases between the two germline ends. CDR3 in DNA: TGTGCCAGCAATAAGGGGGGGGTCGATGAGCAGTTCTTC. Translated, it gives CASNKGGVDEQFF.

This chain connects TRBV5-1 to TRBJ1-2; tentatively, D is TRBD1 (5 bases). The CDR3 is 14 residues long. V lost 2 bases and J 7 bases, leaving 15 bases between the germline ends. CDR1 is SGHRS, CDR2 YFSETQ, per germline. This CDR3 is CASSLSTGLFGYTF. DNA for the CDR3: TGCGCCAGCAGCTTAAGTACAGGCTTATTTGGCTACACCTTC.

The chain carries TRBV7-9 and TRBJ1-6; possibly TRBD1 for D (5 bases). The V end lost 1 base, the J end lost 9 bases, and 10 bases lay between the germline ends. The CDR3 runs to 14 residues. Germline loops: CDR1 SEHNR, CDR2 FQNEAQ (reference sequence). CDR3 amino acids: CASSLGQGSSPLHF. CDR3 coding DNA: TGTGCCAGCAGCTTAGGTCAGGGATCTTCACCCCTCCACTTT.

This clonotype was recorded many times. This chain connects TRBV12-3 or TRBV12-4 to TRBJ2-7; TRBD1 matches 9 bases. The CDR3 consists of 16 residues. V gave up 4 bases and J gave up 5 bases; unmatched junction bases: 12. CDR3 sequence (DNA): TGTGCCAGCAGTTCGACCGGGACAGGGTCTTATCACGAGCAGTACTTC. Its translation: CASSSTGTGSYHEQYF.

The chain links TRBV6-2 or TRBV6-3 to TRBJ2-1, with TRBD2 matching 10 bases. CDR1 MNHEY and CDR2 SVGEGT come from the germline V gene. The CDR3 contains 14 residues. The trim removed 11 bases at V and 5 bases at J, leaving 9 bases unmatched. CDR3 in amino acids: CAREREGTNNEQFF. The DNA of the CDR3 is TGTGCCCGCGAGCGGGAGGGCACTAACAATGAGCAGTTCTTC.

Ten or more counts support this clonotype. The chain joins TRBV2 to TRBJ2-1; D perhaps matches TRBD2 (6 bases). This CDR3 is 14 amino acids long. Trimming pared 9 bases from V and 4 bases from J, leaving 16 bases between. The germline CDR1 and CDR2 sequences are SNHLY and FYNNEI. This chain's CDR3 is CASKRDWLYNEQFF. CDR3 nucleotides: TGTGCCAGTAAACGGGACTGGCTATACAATGAGCAGTTCTTC.

This clonotype was found a few times. CDR3 nucleotide sequence: TGTGCCAGCTCAGCCGGGACAGGGCAAACTGAAGCTTTCTTT. It translates to CASSAGTGQTEAFF. The chain couples TRBV18 to TRBJ1-1, with 9 nucleotides matching TRBD1. The CDR3 runs 14 residues. The V gene end was trimmed by 5 bases and the J gene end by 5 bases; junction bases not matched to a gene: 6. Germline values: CDR1 KGHSH, CDR2 LQKENI.

The chain uses TRBV19 and TRBJ2-1; D is possibly TRBD2 (5 bases). Trimming left V 2 bases short and J 8 bases short, with 7 bases between. CDR1 and CDR2 (germline): LNHDA, SQIVND (reference sequence). This CDR3 is built from 12 residues. The CDR3 region has the DNA TGTGCCAGTAGTATAACCGGGGATGAGCAGTTCTTC. It translates to CASSITGDEQFF.

This clonotype has ten or more counts. This CDR3 reads CASSPPGTSGRADTGELFF. The CDR3, as DNA: TGTGCCAGCAGCCCCCCCGGGACTAGCGGGAGGGCCGACACCGGGGAGCTGTTTTTT. This chain uses TRBV7-9 with TRBJ2-2; TRBD2 matches at 16 bases. The CDR3 is 19 amino acids. CDR1 and CDR2 (germline): SEHNR, FQNEAQ (reference sequence). The junction had 9 bases not matched to a gene; V was cut back by 5 bases and J by 3 bases.

This clonotype was picked up a small number of times. V usage is TRBV11-2 and J usage is TRBJ2-7, with 13 bases aligning to TRBD2. The CDR3 is 15 residues long. Trimming removed 3 bases from V and 2 bases from J; junction bases left unmatched: 1. Germline values: CDR1 SGHAT, CDR2 FQNNGV. CDR3 loop: CASSLTSGGTYEQYF. DNA of the CDR3: TGTGCCAGCAGCTTGACTAGCGGGGGGACCTACGAGCAGTACTTC.

There are a few counts of this clonotype. The gene calls are TRBV24-1 and TRBJ1-5; perhaps TRBD1 as D (5 bases). CDR1 and CDR2 (germline): KGHDR, SFDVKD. The V end lost 9 bases, the J end lost 3 bases, and 11 bases lay between the germline ends. The length of the CDR3 is 13 residues. The CDR3 loop is CATGGRDNQPQHF. CDR3 in DNA: TGTGCCACCGGGGGGAGAGACAATCAGCCCCAGCATTTT.

The sample holds many counts of this clonotype. This chain connects TRBV13 to TRBJ2-7; D may be TRBD2 (5 bases). This CDR3 comprises 13 residues. Germline V gives CDR1 PRHDT, CDR2 FYEKMQ (reference sequence). V was clipped by 4 bases and J by 2 bases, with 9 bases between them. The CDR3 loop reads CASSSGSAYEQYF. The CDR3, as DNA: TGTGCCAGCAGCTCGGGATCCGCCTACGAGCAGTACTTC.

This sequence joins TRBV27 and TRBJ2-1, with 8 bases aligning to TRBD2. This CDR3 is built from 17 residues. Trimming cost V 2 bases and J 6 bases; bases outside gene matches: 12. Germline loops: CDR1 MNHEY, CDR2 SMNVEV (reference sequence). CDR3 coding DNA: TGTGCCAGCAGTTTAAGGGTCCTAGCGGGTCCCGGCAATGAGCAGTTCTTC. Amino acid sequence: CASSLRVLAGPGNEQFF.

The table lists this clonotype with many counts. This chain uses TRBV2 with TRBJ2-7, with TRBD2 as a possible D gene (5 bases). Germline CDR1 and CDR2: SNHLY and FYNNEI. Trimming removed 7 bases at V and 0 bases at J, with 7 bases between. The CDR3 runs to 12 residues. The CDR3 sequence: CASMEDSYEQYF. CDR3 in DNA: TGTGCCAGCATGGAGGACTCCTACGAGCAGTACTTC.

This clonotype was detected a few times. The chain combines TRBV30 with TRBJ2-4; D is undetermined. The CDR3 is made up of 11 amino acids. With 2 bases removed from V and 5 bases from J, the gap between germline ends came to 4 bases. In germline, CDR1 is GTSNPN, CDR2 SVGIG (reference sequence). CDR3 coding DNA: TGTGCCTGGAGTTGGGAAAACATTCAGTACTTC. Translated: CAWSWENIQYF. Complete variable domain (other parts from reference TRBV30 and TRBJ2-4): SQTIHQWPATLVQPVGSPLSLECTVEGTSNPNLYWYRQAAGRGLQLLFYSVGIGQISSEVPQNLSASRPQDRQFILSSKKLLLSDSGFYLCAWSWENIQYFGAGTRLSVL.

This clonotype has just one count. Given a much more abundant clone one base away, this may be a read error. The genes are TRBV7-8 and TRBJ2-5; 8 nucleotides line up with TRBD2. The CDR3 has 15 residues. Germline V gene sequence: CDR1 SGHVS, CDR2 FQNEAQ. CDR3 nucleotides: TGTGCCAGCAGCTTAATGTCTAGCGGGCAAGGGACCCAGTACTTC. It is translated as CASSLMSSGQGTQYF.

Note on this clonotype: This likely comes from a read error, as the CDR3 has no conserved phenylalanine or tryptophan at its end. The chain joins TRBV2 to TRBJ1-6; 8 positions match TRBD1. CDR3 length: 17 amino acids. Germline values: CDR1 SNHLY, CDR2 FYNNEI. Written as DNA, the CDR3 is TGTGCCTGCAGTGAAGAGGCTTTTGACAGGGGTTGGTCACCCCTCCACCTT. This codes for CACSEEAFDRGWSPLHL.

This clonotype was seen ten or more times. The chain uses TRBV12-3 or TRBV12-4 and TRBJ2-6; TRBD2 matches at 8 bases. The CDR3 covers 15 residues. J was trimmed by 4 bases and V by 7 bases; bases with no gene match: 6. In DNA, the CDR3 is TGTGCCAGCACCCCGGGGGGGTCGGGGGCCAACGTCCTGACTTTC. This gives the protein CASTPGGSGANVLTF.

This clonotype has only a few counts. The V gene is TRBV25-1, the J gene TRBJ2-7; no reliable D call. The CDR3 sequence is 13 residues long. Germline V gene lookup returns CDR1 MGHDK and CDR2 SYGVNS. V lost 1 base, J lost 3 bases, and 7 bases lay in between. CDR3 bases: TGTGCCAGCAGTGAATCCCCAGTCTACGAGCAGTACTTC. This encodes CASSESPVYEQYF.

The CDR3 loop is CASSLDVGQGAGDTQYF. The DNA for the CDR3 is TGCGCCAGCAGCTTGGATGTAGGACAGGGGGCGGGAGATACGCAGTATTTT. The J gene is TRBJ2-3, the V gene TRBV5-1, with 11 bases that match TRBD1. The CDR3 is 17 residues long. Germline values: CDR1 SGHRS, CDR2 YFSETQ. With 0 bases clipped from V and 5 bases from J, the junction kept 8 bases outside the gene matches. Full variable domain (missing parts from reference TRBV5-1 and TRBJ2-3): KAGVTQTPRYLIKTRGQQVTLSCSPISGHRSVSWYQQTPGQGLQFLFEYFSETQRNKGNFPGRFSGRQFSNSRSEMNVSTLELGDSALYLCASSLDVGQGAGDTQYFGPGTRLTVL.

This clonotype showed up many times. The chain is built from TRBV18 and TRBJ1-1, with unresolved D. From germline, CDR1 is KGHSH and CDR2 LQKENI. The length of the CDR3 is 15 residues. The germline V and J ends were trimmed by 3 bases and 0 bases, with 11 bases remaining between them. In nucleotides, the CDR3 is TGTGCCAGCTCACCCTCTAGTGAGATGAACACTGAAGCTTTCTTT. Translated: CASSPSSEMNTEAFF.

The rearrangement uses TRBV13 and TRBJ1-4; 7 bases line up with TRBD1. The CDR3 is 16 amino acids. V trimming: 3 bases; J trimming: 6 bases; junction bases outside the gene matches: 10. The germline gives CDR1 PRHDT, CDR2 FYEKMQ (reference sequence). DNA for the CDR3: TGTGCCAGCAGCTTTACAGGGGACCCCCAGGATGAAAAACTGTTTTTT. Amino acid sequence: CASSFTGDPQDEKLFF.

This clonotype occurred many times. The genes are TRBV7-8 and TRBJ2-1; D is uncertain. Per germline, CDR1 SGHVS and CDR2 FQNEAQ. This CDR3 contains 14 residues. The germline V and J ends were trimmed by 5 bases and 9 bases, with 17 bases remaining between them. CDR3 sequence reads: CASSQETVTGEQFF. The CDR3 nucleotides are TGTGCCAGCAGCCAAGAAACAGTTACCGGTGAGCAGTTCTTC.

The table lists this clonotype with a few counts. CDR3 residues: CASSISGLGVYEQFF. CDR3 coding DNA: TGTGCCAGCAGCATCTCCGGGCTAGGGGTTTATGAGCAGTTCTTC. The rearrangement uses TRBV3-1 and TRBJ2-1; possibly TRBD1 for D (5 bases). This CDR3 contains 15 residues. CDR1 is LGHDT and CDR2 is YNNKEL in the germline V gene (reference sequence). Trimming took off 5 bases at V and 8 bases at J, with 19 bases between the two ends.

This clonotype was counted many times. This chain links TRBV12-3 or TRBV12-4 with TRBJ2-7; 9 nucleotides match TRBD1. The CDR3 length is 14 residues. Losses at the gene ends were 5 bases for V and 6 bases for J; bases not matched to a gene: 8. Written as DNA, the CDR3 is TGTGCCAGCAGTCCAGGGACAGGGTCGGTCGAGCAGTACTTC. Translated, it gives CASSPGTGSVEQYF.